This TCR beta chain was captured in a study of regulatory T cells in long-lasting Graves disease. Trimming cost V 2 bases and J 4 bases; bases outside gene matches: 14. Germline lookup yields CDR1 DFQATT and CDR2 SNEGSKA (reference sequence). This CDR3 region has 17 residues. Time point reported: newly diagnosed GD, antithyroid drugs for less than 3 months. Making the TCR library involved RNA that had been extracted from PBMCs. Library construction for TCR beta used iRepertoire HTBI primers and Arm-PCR of CDR3 regions. One entry per CDR3 protein, called by TCRdb with MiXCR from the multiplex PCR reads. In the table there are roughly 500,000 distinct CDR3 sequences, 11% to 15% of which are singletons. The sample holds a few counts of this clonotype. These data were also filed under a second study, of T cells in Graves' hyperthyroidism and ophthalmopathy. That report notes: Diagnostic assessment was based on clinical symptoms, serum thyroxine and TRAb, thyroid ultrasound and orbital computed tomography.

The chain combines TRBV20-1 with TRBJ2-7, with 10 bases identical to TRBD2. The specimen comprised peripheral blood mononuclear cells (PBMCs), sampled at new diagnosis, from a patient treated with antithyroid drugs. This clonotype originated in a woman in her fifties or sixties with Graves disease. CDR3 DNA sequence: TGCAGTGCTAGAAGCAAAAGCGCTAGCGGGAGTAGATACGAGCAGTACTTC. This encodes CSARSKSASGSRYEQYF.